The 19 T cell receptor beta chains presented below share a single source sample, sequenced in a study of T cells in Graves' hyperthyroidism and ophthalmopathy. From RNA transcripts, TCR beta CDR3 regions were amplified. Primed by the HTBI set, a first-round RT-PCR was run on the TCR CDR3. Each CDR3 protein is one row after TCRdb ran MiXCR on the multiplex PCR reads. The table records about 420,000 distinct CDR3 sequences, 15% to 19% of them present only once. The sample taken for sequencing was blood. The receptors stem from a young woman with Graves' hyperthyroidism.

Ten or more counts support this clonotype. The chain links TRBV6-1 to TRBJ1-5; D unclear. Germline CDR1 reads MNHNS; CDR2 reads SASEGT. V was shortened by 4 bases and J by 6 bases, with 13 bases between the two germline ends. The CDR3 is 14 residues long. The CDR3 reads CASSVSSEAQPQHF. The CDR3, as DNA: TGTGCCAGCAGTGTATCATCGGAGGCTCAGCCCCAGCATTTT.

V usage is TRBV7-9 and J usage is TRBJ2-3; 13 positions match TRBD2. V was pared by 1 base and J by 1 base, with 8 bases of the junction left unmatched. Per the germline V gene, CDR1 is SEHNR and CDR2 is FQNEAQ (reference sequence). This CDR3 is built from 19 residues. The CDR3: CASSLGRGTSGAGTDTQYF. The CDR3 DNA reads TGTGCCAGCAGCTTAGGCCGTGGGACTAGCGGGGCGGGCACAGATACGCAGTATTTT.

There are a few counts of this clonotype. V gene TRBV27 combines with J gene TRBJ2-5; D is undetermined. This CDR3 has 9 amino acids. V lost 9 bases, J lost 12 bases, and 11 bases lay in between. The V gene's germline CDR1 is MNHEY and CDR2 SMNVEV (reference sequence). CDR3 in DNA: TGTGCCAGGCGGCGTAGTGAGTACTTC. Translating gives CARRRSEYF.

This clonotype appeared many times. The rearrangement uses TRBV18 and TRBJ1-2; no reliable D call. Trimming removed 3 bases at V and 5 bases at J, with 22 bases between. Germline V gene lookup returns CDR1 KGHSH and CDR2 LQKENI. This CDR3 has 17 amino acids. CDR3 region: CASSPWAVHWNLYGYTF. The CDR3 coding sequence is TGTGCCAGCTCACCCTGGGCGGTTCACTGGAATCTGTATGGCTACACCTTC.

The chain recombines TRBV29-1 with TRBJ1-6; 11 nucleotides line up with TRBD1. The CDR3 runs 13 residues. Germline V gene lookup returns CDR1 SQVTM and CDR2 ANQGSEA. With 6 bases clipped from V and 7 bases from J, the junction kept 2 bases outside the gene matches. The CDR3 nucleotides are TGCAGCGTGGGACAGGGGGTAAATTCACCCCTCCACTTT. Translation gives CSVGQGVNSPLHF.

This clonotype has ten or more counts. The chain carries TRBV24-1 and TRBJ2-7; D not certain. Trimming left V 5 bases short and J 0 bases short, with 7 bases between. Per the germline V gene, CDR1 is KGHDR and CDR2 is SFDVKD. This CDR3 spans 13 amino acids. CDR3 in amino acids: CATSGGASYEQYF. The CDR3, as DNA: TGTGCCACCAGTGGGGGTGCCTCCTACGAGCAGTACTTC.

There are many counts of this clonotype. The V and J genes are TRBV3-1 and TRBJ1-2, with TRBD1 as a possible D gene (5 bases). The length of the CDR3 is 14 residues. Trimming took off 1 base at V and 4 bases at J, with 10 bases between the two ends. From germline, CDR1 is LGHDT and CDR2 YNNKEL (reference sequence). The CDR3 loop is CASSQAQGIYGYTF. For the CDR3, the DNA is TGTGCCAGCAGCCAAGCGCAGGGCATCTATGGCTACACCTTC.

This clonotype was seen many times. The CDR3 loop reads CASSWGTALTSYNEQFF. Here the CDR3 DNA reads TGTGCCAGCAGTTGGGGGACAGCCCTCACCTCCTACAATGAGCAGTTCTTC. This chain links TRBV12-3 or TRBV12-4 with TRBJ2-1; 7 bases agree with TRBD1. The CDR3 covers 17 residues. Unmatched junction bases numbered 9, after V lost 4 bases and J lost 0 bases.

This clonotype showed up many times. The chain uses TRBV3-1 and TRBJ2-5, with D hard to call. The CDR3 runs 14 residues. The ends were cut back, 1 base at V and 2 bases at J, with 8 bases in the middle. CDR1 and CDR2 from the germline V gene are LGHDT and YNNKEL (reference sequence). CDR3 sequence reads: CASSQGWQQETQYF. CDR3 nucleotides: TGTGCCAGCAGCCAAGGTTGGCAGCAAGAGACCCAGTACTTC.

This clonotype was counted a few times. Likely a read error: the CDR3 ends without its conserved phenylalanine or tryptophan. V usage is TRBV5-1 and J usage is TRBJ2-1; a possible D gene is TRBD1 (6 bases). Germline V lookup: CDR1 SGHRS, CDR2 YFSETQ. The V gene lost 4 bases and the J gene lost 0 bases, with 14 bases spanning the gap. CDR3 length: 16 amino acids. The CDR3 region is CASSVLQGPSYNEQFL. As DNA, the CDR3 is TGCGCCAGCAGCGTCTTACAGGGCCCCTCCTACAATGAGCAGTTCCTC.

The DNA of the CDR3 is TGTGCCTGGAGAACTAGCGGGAGGACCAATGAGCAGTTCTTC. It encodes CAWRTSGRTNEQFF. The chain is built from TRBV30 and TRBJ2-1, with TRBD2 identical over 12 bases. Trimming removed 3 bases from V and 6 bases from J; junction bases left unmatched: 3. The CDR3 has 14 amino acids. Germline V gene lookup returns CDR1 GTSNPN and CDR2 SVGIG (reference sequence). Based on the CDR3 plus reference TRBV30 and TRBJ2-1, the full variable domain is SQTIHQWPATLVQPVGSPLSLECTVEGTSNPNLYWYRQAAGRGLQLLFYSVGIGQISSEVPQNLSASRPQDRQFILSSKKLLLSDSGFYLCAWRTSGRTNEQFFGPGTRLTVL.

This clonotype was counted only a few times. In nucleotides, the CDR3 is TGCGCCAGCAGCCAAGATACCGCACAGTATAGCAATCAGCCCCAGCATTTT. This encodes CASSQDTAQYSNQPQHF. The rearrangement links TRBV4-1 to TRBJ1-5; D call uncertain. V was cut by 0 bases and J by 0 bases, with 12 bases left in between. Germline lookup yields CDR1 MGHRA and CDR2 YSYEKL. This CDR3 spans 17 amino acids.

The chain joins TRBV20-1 to TRBJ1-1; no reliable D call. This CDR3 has 11 residues. CDR1 is DFQATT and CDR2 is SNEGSKA in the germline V gene (reference sequence). Between the trimmed V and J ends, which lost 3 bases and 3 bases, there was a span of 5 bases. The CDR3 DNA reads TGCAGTGCTAGGAGGGACACTGAAGCTTTCTTT. Encoded protein: CSARRDTEAFF.

A remark on this clonotype: This could be a read error, since a much larger clone is one nucleotide away. J is TRBJ2-7 and V is TRBV6-1, with unresolved D. The CDR3 is 15 residues long. In germline, CDR1 is MNHNS, CDR2 SASEGT. The V gene lost 2 bases and the J gene lost 7 bases, with 18 bases spanning the gap. The CDR3 nucleotides read TGTGCCAGCAGTGAATGGGGTGCCAGCCTCGATGAGCAGTACTTC. Its protein product is CASSEWGASLDEQYF.

This clonotype was observed many times. The chain links TRBV18 to TRBJ2-7; D is perhaps TRBD1 (6 bases). The V end lost 2 bases, the J end lost 3 bases, and 11 bases lay between the germline ends. Germline loops: CDR1 KGHSH, CDR2 LQKENI. The CDR3 sequence is 14 residues long. In DNA form, the CDR3 reads TGTGCCAGCTCACCATCAGGGGACAACTACGAGCAGTACTTC. Translation: CASSPSGDNYEQYF.

This clonotype was seen a few times. This chain joins TRBV7-9 and TRBJ2-7, with 7 bases identical to TRBD2. After removal of 3 bases from V and 3 bases from J, the junction contained 5 bases not matched to a gene. This CDR3 is built from 14 residues. Germline lookup yields CDR1 SEHNR and CDR2 FQNEAQ (reference sequence). CDR3 amino acids: CASSFGAGSYEQYF. The CDR3 bases are TGTGCCAGCAGCTTCGGAGCGGGAAGCTACGAGCAGTACTTC.

In this sample, this clonotype turned up many times. This sequence joins TRBV6-2 or TRBV6-3 and TRBJ1-6; no definite D call. The CDR3 totals 19 residues. Germline loops: CDR1 MNHEY, CDR2 SVGEGT. V lost 2 bases and J 0 bases, leaving 17 bases between the germline ends. The CDR3 DNA reads TGTGCCAGCAGTTACACCCCGGGAAGGGTGAGCTCCTATAATTCACCCCTCCACTTT. It translates to CASSYTPGRVSSYNSPLHF.

This clonotype was recorded at least ten times. The chain is built from TRBV7-2 and TRBJ1-2, with D tentatively TRBD1 (5 bases). The germline V gene encodes CDR1 SGHTA and CDR2 FQGNSA. CDR3 length: 12 residues. V gave up 5 bases and J gave up 5 bases, with 9 bases separating them. CDR3 region: CASSPRGYGYTF. CDR3 in DNA: TGTGCCAGCAGCCCGCGGGGGTATGGCTACACCTTC.

This clonotype was recorded at least ten times. V gene TRBV12-3 or TRBV12-4 combines with J gene TRBJ2-3; D is uncertain. This CDR3 spans 12 amino acids. V lost 3 bases and J lost 6, with 7 bases in between. For the CDR3, the DNA is TGTGCCAGCAGTTTCCAACGGGATACGCAGTATTTT. Protein: CASSFQRDTQYF.